The present entry profiles one T cell receptor beta chain with its context. The repertoire was sequenced with immunoSEQ multiplex PCR; TCRdb's copy has only in-frame clones and lacks some. The sample shows 330,000 or so clones, approximately 90% of them seen only once. CDR3 length equals 13 residues. The germline gives CDR1 MNHEY, CDR2 SMNVEV (reference sequence). V was clipped by 4 bases and J by 2 bases; unmatched bases: 2. The entry originates in a study of blood T cell repertoires in COVID-19. The sequencing input was peripheral blood. This clonotype originated in a man younger than 45 with COVID-19, enrolled during active disease. The chain has TRBV27 and TRBJ2-7; 7 bases align to TRBD1. CDR3 amino acids: CASSWGTAYEQYF. The CDR3, as DNA: TGTGCCAGCAGTTGGGGGACAGCCTACGAGCAGTACTTC.